This T cell receptor (beta chain) was found in a study of beta chain features in type 1 diabetes. Study-level findings and limits: Type 1 diabetes patients showed a moderate but significant shortening of TCRB CDR3s in all four CD4+ subsets. Equally in patients and controls, shorter templates might have been favored by PCR. Junctions at VDJ sites from type 1 diabetes patients had fewer insertions and more deletions. Compared with healthy donors, patients appeared to share more similar naive, central memory and regulatory TCRB repertoires. Reads derived from cDNA could over-represent cells showing high TCR expression.

TCRB transcripts that were expressed got sequenced, as all of the isolated RNA had been reverse transcribed. TCRdb keeps only in-frame clones here, not all; method: immunoSEQ multiplex PCR. The sample yields approximately 280,000 clones, approximately 15% seen once. This CDR3 region has 14 residues. V was cut by 7 bases and J by 0 bases, with 12 bases left in between. The germline CDR1 and CDR2 sequences are SGHTA and FQGNSA. This clone has only a few counts. The antigen remains undetermined. The V and J genes are TRBV7-2 and TRBJ2-5; D gene uncertain. The clonotype comes from a man between 18 and 29 years old with type 1 diabetes. The specimen sequenced was naive CD4+ T cells from blood. The CDR3 bases are TGTGCCAGCACTCCGAGCACTAACCAAGAGACCCAGTACTTC. Its protein is CASTPSTNQETQYF.